Below are 16 T cell receptor beta chains sequenced from a single sample in a study of blood T cell repertoires in COVID-19. Clones were read by immunoSEQ multiplex PCR, and TCRdb kept only the in-frame ones, dropping some. Of around 150,000 clones listed, about 86% are singletons. Specimen: peripheral blood. The receptors originated from a woman over 75 with acute or convalescent COVID-19.

The V call is TRBV5-4, the J call TRBJ2-5, with D hard to call. The V gene's germline CDR1 is SGHNT and CDR2 YYREEE (reference sequence). Trimming cost V 1 base and J 5 bases, with 18 bases left between them. The CDR3 loop spans 16 amino acids. CDR3 amino acids: CASSLKPSSVRETQYF. CDR3 in DNA: TGTGCCAGCAGCTTGAAGCCGTCCTCGGTGAGGGAGACCCAGTACTTC.

This chain links TRBV30 with TRBJ1-4; D call uncertain. The CDR3 spans 14 residues. The V end lost 4 bases, the J end lost 0 bases, and 9 bases lay between the germline ends. CDR1 is GTSNPN and CDR2 is SVGIG in the germline V gene (reference sequence). The CDR3 DNA sequence: TGTGCCTGGAAAGAGAGTCCAACTAATGAAAAACTGTTTTTT. This encodes CAWKESPTNEKLFF.

Ten or more counts support this clone. The chain joins TRBV11-2 to TRBJ1-3; tentatively, D is TRBD1 (6 bases). The length of the CDR3 is 16 residues. Germline CDR1 reads SGHAT; CDR2 reads FQNNGV. Trimming removed 4 bases from V and 0 bases from J, with 13 bases in between. The DNA of the CDR3 is TGTGCCAGCAGCTCCCTTACAGGGAACTCTGGAAACACCATATATTTT. It codes for CASSSLTGNSGNTIYF.

CDR3 region: CASSIGIERGYNEQFF. The CDR3, as DNA: TGTGCCAGTAGTATAGGGATCGAGCGGGGATACAATGAGCAGTTCTTC. The rearrangement links TRBV19 to TRBJ2-1; 7 bases are a match to TRBD2. Germline V gene lookup returns CDR1 LNHDA and CDR2 SQIVND (reference sequence). V dropped 1 base and J dropped 4; count of bases not matched to a gene: 7. The CDR3 runs to 16 residues.

This chain uses TRBV4-1 with TRBJ2-6; a weak D match, TRBD1 (5 bases). Germline V lookup: CDR1 MGHRA, CDR2 YSYEKL. This CDR3 has 18 residues. Deletions cut 0 bases from V and 0 bases from J, with 12 bases between. As DNA, the CDR3 is TGCGCCAGCAGCCAAGAACCTGTCAGGGCCTCTGGGGCCAACGTCCTGACTTTC. It yields the protein CASSQEPVRASGANVLTF.

The rearrangement joins TRBV7-9 to TRBJ1-3; TRBD1 matches 9 bases. Trimming cost V 6 bases and J 4 bases; bases outside gene matches: 1. The CDR3 sequence is 13 residues long. The germline CDR1 and CDR2 sequences are SEHNR and FQNEAQ (reference sequence). The CDR3 DNA follows: TGTGCCAGCAGACAGGGGGCGGGAAACACCATATATTTT. This sequence encodes CASRQGAGNTIYF.

There are a few counts of this clone. The gene calls are TRBV28 and TRBJ2-3; 7 bases match TRBD1. The germline CDR1 and CDR2 sequences are MDHEN and SYDVKM. There are 13 residues in the CDR3. After removal of 9 bases from V and 0 bases from J, the junction contained 3 bases not matched to a gene. CDR3 protein: CASRQGSTDTQYF. CDR3 nucleotides: TGTGCCAGTCGACAGGGAAGCACAGATACGCAGTATTTT.

J is TRBJ1-4 and V is TRBV7-3; perhaps TRBD1 as D (6 bases). Germline assignment: CDR1 SGHTA and CDR2 FQGTGA. This CDR3 spans 12 amino acids. Trimming cost V 3 bases and J 8 bases, with 7 bases left between them. CDR3 nucleotides: TGTGCCAGCAGCTTGGACAGCGAAAAACTGTTTTTT. This gives the protein CASSLDSEKLFF. Complete variable domain (other parts from reference TRBV7-3 and TRBJ1-4): GAGVSQTPSNKVTEKGKYVELRCDPISGHTALYWYRQSLGQGPEFLIYFQGTGAADDSGLPNDRFFAVRPEGSVSTLKIQRTERGDSAVYLCASSLDSEKLFFGSGTQLSVL.

V gene TRBV7-2 combines with J gene TRBJ2-1, with TRBD2 matching over 7 bases. The germline CDR1 and CDR2 sequences are SGHTA and FQGNSA. Unmatched junction bases numbered 2, after V lost 8 bases and J lost 4 bases. This CDR3 has 12 residues. Written as DNA, the CDR3 is TGTGCCAGCGGGGGGGGTTACAATGAGCAGTTCTTC. It translates to CASGGGYNEQFF.

The CDR3 nucleotides read TGTGCCAGCAGGAAACAGGGGTTGGATTCACCCCTCCACTTT. Translation gives CASRKQGLDSPLHF. This chain connects TRBV2 to TRBJ1-6, with TRBD1 matching 7 bases. This CDR3 has 14 residues. The J segment lost 8 bases and the V segment lost 6 bases, leaving 7 bases of the junction unmatched. Germline V gene data show CDR1 as SNHLY and CDR2 as FYNNEI.

Points on this clone: Other DNA sequences of this sample code for an identical CDR3. The V gene is TRBV11-2, the J gene TRBJ1-2; D gene ambiguous. Germline lookup yields CDR1 SGHAT and CDR2 FQNNGV. Trimming cost V 1 base and J 2 bases, with 5 bases left between them. There are 13 residues in the CDR3. The DNA of the CDR3 is TGTGCCAGCAGCTTAGGCAGGAACTATGGCTACACCTTC. This translates into CASSLGRNYGYTF.

A single count supports this clone. This rearrangement joins TRBV18 to TRBJ2-2, with 7 bases identical to TRBD2. With 3 bases clipped from V and 2 bases from J, the junction kept 3 bases outside the gene matches. Germline V gene lookup returns CDR1 KGHSH and CDR2 LQKENI. The CDR3 totals 15 residues. The CDR3 loop is CASSPGTTNTGELFF. CDR3 DNA sequence: TGTGCCAGCTCACCCGGGACTACAAACACCGGGGAGCTGTTTTTT.

The V call is TRBV5-1, the J call TRBJ1-2, with 9 bases lining up with TRBD1. V dropped 4 bases and J dropped 7; count of bases not matched to a gene: 8. The CDR3 length is 14 residues. Germline V gene data show CDR1 as SGHRS and CDR2 as YFSETQ. The DNA for the CDR3 is TGCGCCAGCAGCCAACAGGGGGCTAACGTTGGCTACACCTTC. It codes for CASSQQGANVGYTF.

The CDR3 reads CASSYSEAEQYF. The CDR3 DNA follows: TGTGCCAGCAGTTACTCGGAGGCGGAGCAGTACTTC. The V and J genes are TRBV6-6 and TRBJ2-7, with D perhaps TRBD2 (5 bases). The length of the CDR3 is 12 residues. V shed 0 bases and J shed 7 bases, with 7 bases lying between them. Germline CDR1 MNHNY, CDR2 SVGAGI (reference sequence).

The chain carries TRBV9 and TRBJ1-5; 8 bases agree with TRBD1. The CDR3 runs 16 residues. From germline, CDR1 is SGDLS and CDR2 YYNGEE. V was pared by 4 bases and J by 0 bases, with 6 bases of the junction left unmatched. The chain's CDR3 is CASSRSTGDSNQPQHF. The CDR3 bases are TGTGCCAGCAGCCGCTCGACAGGGGATAGCAATCAGCCCCAGCATTTT.

The chain recombines TRBV18 with TRBJ1-2; 9 bases fit TRBD1. Germline assignment: CDR1 KGHSH and CDR2 LQKENI. There are 15 residues in the CDR3. V lost 2 bases to trimming and J lost 4 bases; unmatched junction nucleotides: 5. For the CDR3, the DNA is TGTGCCAGCTCACCAGGACAGGGGCCGGGCTATGGCTACACCTTC. This gives the protein CASSPGQGPGYGYTF.